This T cell receptor beta chain was found in a study of response to subunit inactivated influenza vaccine. The CDR3 spans 18 residues. Germline assignment: CDR1 MGHRA and CDR2 YSYEKL. Losses at the gene ends were 0 bases for V and 4 bases for J; bases not matched to a gene: 11. Findings and limits, study-wide: Only a handful of new T cells, the authors suggested, are recruited with each seasonal influenza vaccination.

In regard to this clonotype: The antigen is undetermined.

TCRdb itself ran the RT-PCR reads through MiXCR, one entry per CDR3 protein. The sample consists of 450,000 to 600,000 distinct CDR3 sequences, 6.5% to 8% of them appearing once. The sequences come from PBMCs from blood, collected about 24 months after vaccination. The V call is TRBV4-1, the J call TRBJ2-3; TRBD2 matches at 9 bases. The receptor comes from a man aged 50 to 69 who received an inactivated influenza vaccine. This CDR3 is CASSQEPNIAGAADTQYF. The CDR3 DNA reads TGCGCCAGCAGCCAAGAACCGAATATAGCGGGAGCGGCAGATACGCAGTATTTT.